This T cell receptor (beta chain) was captured by sequencing in a study of blood T cell repertoires in COVID-19. Across the study: Italy, Spain and the United States were the sources of the convalescent and acute COVID-19 samples. PBMCs, B-cell-depleted T cells, or T cells were the source of the cDNA or gDNA that made up the material.

V shed 4 bases and J shed 0 bases, with 10 bases lying between them. Germline loops: CDR1 MNHNS, CDR2 SASEGT. This CDR3 is built from 16 residues. Original data processing: Reference gene primer amplification gave nucleated cell count estimates. TCRdb keeps only in-frame clones here, not all; method: immunoSEQ multiplex PCR. The D gene and trimming were derived from the DNA, and the V and J assignments and clone size from that table. The sample includes about 90,000 clones, approximately 90% of them seen just once. This TCR derives from a human donor with active COVID-19. The donor label of this sample is uncertain. V usage is TRBV6-1 and J usage is TRBJ2-6; D is perhaps TRBD1 (5 bases). Sequencing used peripheral blood. The DNA for the CDR3 is TGTGCCAGCAGTGGGGGCTGGGACTCTGGGGCCAACGTCCTGACTTTC. Translated, it gives CASSGGWDSGANVLTF.